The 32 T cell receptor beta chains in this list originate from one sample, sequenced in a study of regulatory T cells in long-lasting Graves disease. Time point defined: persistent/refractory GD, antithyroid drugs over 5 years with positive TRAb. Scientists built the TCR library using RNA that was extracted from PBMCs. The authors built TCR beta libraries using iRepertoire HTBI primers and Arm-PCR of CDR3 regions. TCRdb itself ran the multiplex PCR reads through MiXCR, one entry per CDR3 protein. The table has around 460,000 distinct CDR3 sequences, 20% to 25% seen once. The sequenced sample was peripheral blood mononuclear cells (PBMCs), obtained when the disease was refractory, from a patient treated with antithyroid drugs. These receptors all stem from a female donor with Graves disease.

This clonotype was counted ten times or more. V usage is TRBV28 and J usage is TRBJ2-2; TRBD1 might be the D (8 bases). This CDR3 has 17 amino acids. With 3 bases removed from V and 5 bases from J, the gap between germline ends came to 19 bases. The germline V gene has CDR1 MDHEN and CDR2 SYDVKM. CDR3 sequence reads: CASSFEKYRGGTGELFF. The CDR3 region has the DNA TGTGCCAGCAGTTTCGAGAAATACAGGGGGGGGACCGGGGAGCTGTTTTTT.

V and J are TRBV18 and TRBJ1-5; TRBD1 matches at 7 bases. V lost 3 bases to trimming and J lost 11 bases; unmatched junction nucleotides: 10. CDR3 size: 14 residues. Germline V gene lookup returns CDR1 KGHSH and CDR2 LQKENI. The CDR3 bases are TGTGCCAGCTCACCCGACAGCCAGGGGGGGGCCCAGCATTTT. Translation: CASSPDSQGGAQHF.

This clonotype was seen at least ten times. Written as DNA, the CDR3 is TGTGCCAGCAGTGAGGACAGGAACACCGGGGAGCTGTTTTTT. Residues: CASSEDRNTGELFF. The chain has TRBV2 and TRBJ2-2, with D tentatively TRBD1 (6 bases). This CDR3 region has 14 residues. V lost 3 bases and J lost 1, with 6 bases in between. Germline V lookup: CDR1 SNHLY, CDR2 FYNNEI. Filled out from reference TRBV2 and TRBJ2-2, the complete variable domain reads EPEVTQTPSHQVTQMGQEVILRCVPISNHLYFYWYRQILGQKVEFLVSFYNNEISEKSEIFDDQFSVERPDGSNFTLKIRSTKLEDSAMYFCASSEDRNTGELFFGEGSRLTVL.

The CDR3 loop is CAPFPERGVPLQETQYF. The CDR3 DNA is TGTGCCCCCTTCCCGGAGCGGGGGGTCCCATTACAAGAGACCCAGTACTTC. This chain uses TRBV6-1 with TRBJ2-5, with 9 bases fitting TRBD2. V lost 11 bases, J lost 2 bases, and 18 bases stayed unmatched. The length of the CDR3 is 17 residues. The germline V gene encodes CDR1 MNHNS and CDR2 SASEGT.

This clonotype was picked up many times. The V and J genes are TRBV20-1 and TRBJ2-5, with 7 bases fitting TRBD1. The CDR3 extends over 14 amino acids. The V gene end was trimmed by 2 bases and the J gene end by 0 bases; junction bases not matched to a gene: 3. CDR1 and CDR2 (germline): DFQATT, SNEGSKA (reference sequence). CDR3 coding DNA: TGCAGTGCTAGACGGGACAGCAACCAAGAGACCCAGTACTTC. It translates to CSARRDSNQETQYF.

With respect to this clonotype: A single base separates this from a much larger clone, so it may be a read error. CDR3: CASSLDAGGVGDYTF. The CDR3 DNA reads as TGTGCCAGCAGCTTAGATGCAGGGGGGGTAGGTGACTACACCTTC. The chain recombines TRBV7-2 with TRBJ1-2, with 7 bases matching TRBD1. Germline lookup yields CDR1 SGHTA and CDR2 FQGNSA. The ends lost 1 base at V and 10 bases at J; junction bases unmatched: 12. CDR3 length: 15 residues.

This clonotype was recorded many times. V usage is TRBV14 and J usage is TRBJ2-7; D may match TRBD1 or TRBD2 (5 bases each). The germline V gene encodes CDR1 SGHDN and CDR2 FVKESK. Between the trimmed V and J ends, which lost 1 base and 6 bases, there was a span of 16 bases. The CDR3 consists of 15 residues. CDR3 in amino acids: CASSQVASIGTEQYF. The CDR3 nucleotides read TGTGCCAGCAGCCAAGTGGCATCGATAGGGACCGAGCAGTACTTC.

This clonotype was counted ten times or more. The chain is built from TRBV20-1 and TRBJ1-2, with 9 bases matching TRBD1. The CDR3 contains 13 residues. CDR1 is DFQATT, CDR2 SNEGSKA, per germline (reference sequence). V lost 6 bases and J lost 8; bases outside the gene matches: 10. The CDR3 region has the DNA TGCAGTGCAAGGAGACAGGGGGAGGAGGGCTACACCTTC. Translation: CSARRQGEEGYTF.

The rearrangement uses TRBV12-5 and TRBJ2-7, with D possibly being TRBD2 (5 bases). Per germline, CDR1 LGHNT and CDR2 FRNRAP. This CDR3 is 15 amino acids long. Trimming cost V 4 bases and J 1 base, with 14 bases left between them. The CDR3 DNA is TGTGCTAGTGGTTCCCACGGGGAACCTTCCTACGAGCAGTACTTC. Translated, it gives CASGSHGEPSYEQYF. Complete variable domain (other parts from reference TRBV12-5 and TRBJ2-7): DARVTQTPRHKVTEMGQEVTMRCQPILGHNTVFWYRQTMMQGLELLAYFRNRAPLDDSGMPKDRFSAEMPDATLATLKIQPSEPRDSAVYFCASGSHGEPSYEQYFGPGTRLTVT.

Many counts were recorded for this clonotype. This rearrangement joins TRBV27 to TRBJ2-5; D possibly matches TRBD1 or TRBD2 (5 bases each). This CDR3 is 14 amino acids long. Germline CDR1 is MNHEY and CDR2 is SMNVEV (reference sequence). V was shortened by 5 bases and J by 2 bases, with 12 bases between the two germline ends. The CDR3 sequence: CASSPRGGQETQYF. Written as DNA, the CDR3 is TGTGCCAGCAGTCCTCGGGGCGGGCAAGAGACCCAGTACTTC.

CDR3 protein: CASSMPIQGSGANVLTF. DNA for the CDR3: TGCGCCAGCAGCATGCCGATCCAGGGATCTGGGGCCAACGTCCTGACTTTC. V gene TRBV5-1 combines with J gene TRBJ2-6; D perhaps matches TRBD1 (5 bases). CDR3 length: 17 amino acids. Trimming stripped 4 bases from V and 1 base from J, with 15 bases between. Germline V gene sequence: CDR1 SGHRS, CDR2 YFSETQ.

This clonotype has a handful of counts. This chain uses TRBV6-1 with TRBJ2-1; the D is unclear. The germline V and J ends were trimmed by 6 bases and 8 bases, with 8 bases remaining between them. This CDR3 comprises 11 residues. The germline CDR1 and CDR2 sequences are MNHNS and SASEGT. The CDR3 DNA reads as TGTGCCAGCAGAGACATCGATGAGCAGTTCTTC. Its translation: CASRDIDEQFF.

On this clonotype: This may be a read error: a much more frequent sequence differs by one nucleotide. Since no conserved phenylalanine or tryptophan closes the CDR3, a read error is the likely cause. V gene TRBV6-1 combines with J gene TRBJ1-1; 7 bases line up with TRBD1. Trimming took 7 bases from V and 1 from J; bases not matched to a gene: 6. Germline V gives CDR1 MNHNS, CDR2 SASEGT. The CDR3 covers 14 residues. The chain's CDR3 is CASTWNRGNTEAFS. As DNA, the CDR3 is TGTGCCAGCACCTGGAACAGGGGGAACACTGAAGCTTTCTCT.

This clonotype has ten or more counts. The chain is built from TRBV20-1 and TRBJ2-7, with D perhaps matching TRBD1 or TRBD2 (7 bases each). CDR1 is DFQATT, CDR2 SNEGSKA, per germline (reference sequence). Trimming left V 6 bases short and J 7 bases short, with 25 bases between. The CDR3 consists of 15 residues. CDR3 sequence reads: CSALPRPGGDGEQYF. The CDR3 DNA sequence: TGCAGTGCCCTTCCTCGGCCAGGGGGGGACGGGGAGCAGTACTTC.

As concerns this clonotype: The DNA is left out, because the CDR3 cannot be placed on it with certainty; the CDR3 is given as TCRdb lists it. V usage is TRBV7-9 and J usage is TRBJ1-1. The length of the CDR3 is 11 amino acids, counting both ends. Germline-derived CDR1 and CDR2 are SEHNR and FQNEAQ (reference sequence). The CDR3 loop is CASSTSLEAFF.

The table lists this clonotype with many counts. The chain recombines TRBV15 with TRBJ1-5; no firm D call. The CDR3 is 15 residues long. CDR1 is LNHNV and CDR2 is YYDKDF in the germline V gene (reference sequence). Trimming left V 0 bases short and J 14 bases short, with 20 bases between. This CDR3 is CATSRDDPTLRQKHF. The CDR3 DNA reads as TGTGCCACCAGCAGAGACGACCCTACCCTCAGGCAGAAGCATTTT. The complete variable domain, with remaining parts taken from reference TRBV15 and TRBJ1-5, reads DAMVIQNPRYQVTQFGKPVTLSCSQTLNHNVMYWYQQKSSQAPKLLFHYYDKDFNNEADTPDNFQSRRPNTSFCFLDIRSPGLGDTAMYLCATSRDDPTLRQKHFGDGTRLSIL.

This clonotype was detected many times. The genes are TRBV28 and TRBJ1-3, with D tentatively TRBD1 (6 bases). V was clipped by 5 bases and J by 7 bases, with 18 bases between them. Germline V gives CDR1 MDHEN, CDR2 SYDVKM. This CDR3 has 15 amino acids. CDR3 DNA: TGTGCCAGCAGTGCCGCCTTATCCAGGGGTAACACCATATATTTT. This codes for CASSAALSRGNTIYF.

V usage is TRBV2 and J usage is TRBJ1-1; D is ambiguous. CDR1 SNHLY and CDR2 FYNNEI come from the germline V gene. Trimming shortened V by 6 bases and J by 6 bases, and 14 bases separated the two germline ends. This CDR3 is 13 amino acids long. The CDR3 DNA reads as TGTGCCAGCAGCGTACCTGGATCCCCTGAAGCTTTCTTT. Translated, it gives CASSVPGSPEAFF.

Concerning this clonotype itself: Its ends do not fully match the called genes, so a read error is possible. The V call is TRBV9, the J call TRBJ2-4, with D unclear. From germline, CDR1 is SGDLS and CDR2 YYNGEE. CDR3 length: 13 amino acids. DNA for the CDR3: TGTGTCAGCAGCGTAGAAGGAACCAACATTCAGTACTTC. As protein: CVSSVEGTNIQYF.

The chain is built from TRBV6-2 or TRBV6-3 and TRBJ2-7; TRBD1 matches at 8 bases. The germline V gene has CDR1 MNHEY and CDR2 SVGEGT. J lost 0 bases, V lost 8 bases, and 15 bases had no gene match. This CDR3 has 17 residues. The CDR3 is CASRGARGPQRSYEQYF. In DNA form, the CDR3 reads TGTGCCAGCCGCGGGGCCAGGGGGCCGCAACGCTCCTACGAGCAGTACTTC.

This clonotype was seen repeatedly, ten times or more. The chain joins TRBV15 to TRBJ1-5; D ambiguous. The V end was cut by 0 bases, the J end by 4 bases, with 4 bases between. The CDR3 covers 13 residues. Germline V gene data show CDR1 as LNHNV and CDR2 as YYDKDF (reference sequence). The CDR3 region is CATSRDRNQPQHF. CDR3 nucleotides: TGTGCCACCAGCAGAGATCGGAATCAGCCCCAGCATTTT. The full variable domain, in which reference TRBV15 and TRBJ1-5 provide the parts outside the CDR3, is DAMVIQNPRYQVTQFGKPVTLSCSQTLNHNVMYWYQQKSSQAPKLLFHYYDKDFNNEADTPDNFQSRRPNTSFCFLDIRSPGLGDTAMYLCATSRDRNQPQHFGDGTRLSIL.

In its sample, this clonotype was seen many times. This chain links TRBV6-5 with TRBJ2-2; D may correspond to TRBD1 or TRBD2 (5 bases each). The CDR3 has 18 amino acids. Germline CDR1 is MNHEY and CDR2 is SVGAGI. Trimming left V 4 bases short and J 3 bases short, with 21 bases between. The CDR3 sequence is CASSFPVTGSRDTGELFF. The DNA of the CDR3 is TGTGCCAGCAGTTTCCCCGTAACGGGGAGCAGGGACACCGGGGAGCTGTTTTTT.

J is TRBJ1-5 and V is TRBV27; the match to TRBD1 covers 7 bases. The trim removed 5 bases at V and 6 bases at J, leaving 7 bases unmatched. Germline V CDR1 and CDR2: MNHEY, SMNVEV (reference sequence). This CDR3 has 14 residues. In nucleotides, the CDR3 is TGTGCCAGCAGTCTACGACAGGGCGGTCAGCCCCAGCATTTT. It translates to CASSLRQGGQPQHF.

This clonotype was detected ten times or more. This chain's CDR3 is CAISESSGATEAFF. CDR3 coding DNA: TGTGCCATCAGTGAGTCGTCAGGGGCCACTGAAGCTTTCTTT. The J gene is TRBJ1-1, the V gene TRBV10-3; possible D gene TRBD1, 6 bases. V was shortened by 0 bases and J by 4 bases, with 9 bases between the two germline ends. There are 14 residues in the CDR3. Germline CDR1 reads ENHRY; CDR2 reads SYGVKD.

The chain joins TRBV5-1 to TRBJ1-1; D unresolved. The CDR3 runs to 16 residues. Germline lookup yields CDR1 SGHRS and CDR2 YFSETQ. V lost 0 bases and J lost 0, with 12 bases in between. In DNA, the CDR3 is TGCGCCAGCAGCTTGGCCGGTCGGGGAATGAACACTGAAGCTTTCTTT. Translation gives CASSLAGRGMNTEAFF.

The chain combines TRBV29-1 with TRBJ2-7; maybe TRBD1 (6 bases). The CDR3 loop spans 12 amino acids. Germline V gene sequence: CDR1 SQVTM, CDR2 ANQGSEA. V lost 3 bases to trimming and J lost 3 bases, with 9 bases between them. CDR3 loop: CSVEVQGYEQYF. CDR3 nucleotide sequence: TGCAGCGTTGAGGTACAGGGCTACGAGCAGTACTTC.

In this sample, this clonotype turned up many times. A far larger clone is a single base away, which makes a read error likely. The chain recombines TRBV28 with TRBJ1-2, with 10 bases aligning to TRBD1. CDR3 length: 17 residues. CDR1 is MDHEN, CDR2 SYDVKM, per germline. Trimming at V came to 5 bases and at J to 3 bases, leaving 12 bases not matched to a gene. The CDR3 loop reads CASSPKGQGHGDYGYTF. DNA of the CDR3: TGTGCCAGCAGTCCAAAGGGACAGGGGCACGGTGACTATGGCTACACCTTC.

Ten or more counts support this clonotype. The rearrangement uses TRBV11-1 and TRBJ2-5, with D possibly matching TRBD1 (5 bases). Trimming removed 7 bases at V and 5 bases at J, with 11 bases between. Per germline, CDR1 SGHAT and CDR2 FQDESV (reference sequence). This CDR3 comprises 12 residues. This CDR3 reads CASTSHRETQYF. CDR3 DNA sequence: TGTGCCAGCACCTCCCACAGGGAGACCCAGTACTTC.

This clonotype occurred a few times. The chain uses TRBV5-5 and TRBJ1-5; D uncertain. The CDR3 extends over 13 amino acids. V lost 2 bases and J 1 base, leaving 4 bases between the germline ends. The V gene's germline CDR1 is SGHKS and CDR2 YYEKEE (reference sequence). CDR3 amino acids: CASSFWSNQPQHF. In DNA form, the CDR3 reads TGTGCCAGCAGCTTTTGGAGCAATCAGCCCCAGCATTTT. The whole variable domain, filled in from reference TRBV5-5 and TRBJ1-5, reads DAGVTQSPTHLIKTRGQQVTLRCSPISGHKSVSWYQQVLGQGPQFIFQYYEKEERGRGNFPDRFSARQFPNYSSELNVNALLLGDSALYLCASSFWSNQPQHFGDGTRLSIL.

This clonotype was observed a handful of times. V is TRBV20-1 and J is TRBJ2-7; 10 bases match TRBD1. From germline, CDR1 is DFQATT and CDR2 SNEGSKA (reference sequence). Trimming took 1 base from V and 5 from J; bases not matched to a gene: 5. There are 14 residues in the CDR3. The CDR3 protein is CSARGDRGPDEQYF. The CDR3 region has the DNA TGCAGTGCTAGAGGTGACAGGGGGCCGGACGAGCAGTACTTC.

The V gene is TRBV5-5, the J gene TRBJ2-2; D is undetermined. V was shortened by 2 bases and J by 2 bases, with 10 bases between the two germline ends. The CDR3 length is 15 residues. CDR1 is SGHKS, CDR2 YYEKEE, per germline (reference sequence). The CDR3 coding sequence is TGTGCCAGCAGCTTACGGTCACAAAACACCGGGGAGCTGTTTTTT. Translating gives CASSLRSQNTGELFF.

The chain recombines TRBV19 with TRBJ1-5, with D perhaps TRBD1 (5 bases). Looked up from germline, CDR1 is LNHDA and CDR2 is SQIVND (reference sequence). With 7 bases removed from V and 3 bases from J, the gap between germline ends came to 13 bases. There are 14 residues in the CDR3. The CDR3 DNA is TGTGCCAGTAATGGGGGGTATTACAATCAGCCCCAGCATTTT. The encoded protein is CASNGGYYNQPQHF.